A single sample is the source of the 4 T cell receptor beta chains below, sequenced in a study of CD8 T cells in ankylosing spondylitis. Study results and limitations: One TCR beta motif, made up of about 8 highly homologous variants, appeared characteristic of ankylosing spondylitis blood.

MiXCR, run by TCRdb on the 5' RACE reads, gives a single entry per CDR3 protein. The sample includes 100,000 to 150,000 distinct CDR3 sequences, roughly 15% seen only once; the top ten take 33%. The antigens of these receptors remain unknown. Sequenced input: blood, either unsorted or a sorted T cell fraction (not recorded which). The receptors shown here come from a male donor with ankylosing spondylitis.

This sequence joins TRBV9 and TRBJ2-7; 8 bases align to TRBD1. Trimming took 0 bases from V and 5 from J; bases not matched to a gene: 4. Germline values: CDR1 SGDLS, CDR2 YYNGEE. This CDR3 is 14 amino acids long. CDR3 nucleotide sequence: TGTGCCAGCAGCGTAGTTCCAGGGGGCGACGAGCAGTACTTC. As protein: CASSVVPGGDEQYF.

This rearrangement joins TRBV9 to TRBJ2-1, with D possibly being TRBD1 (6 bases). Germline CDR1 is SGDLS and CDR2 is YYNGEE. With 0 bases removed from V and 9 bases from J, the gap between germline ends came to 13 bases. The CDR3 consists of 14 residues. As DNA, the CDR3 is TGTGCCAGCAGCGTAGTGGGCAGGGGAGCTGAGCAGTTCTTC. It translates to CASSVVGRGAEQFF.

The genes are TRBV5-1 and TRBJ2-6, with 8 bases identical to TRBD2. Germline loops: CDR1 SGHRS, CDR2 YFSETQ. This CDR3 region has 21 residues. V gave up 4 bases and J gave up 4 bases; unmatched junction bases: 22. In DNA, the CDR3 is TGCGCCAGCAGCCCAACCGGGACTAGGAGAGGAGTTTTAACCGGGGCCAACGTCCTGACTTTC. It yields the protein CASSPTGTRRGVLTGANVLTF.

The chain is built from TRBV15 and TRBJ2-7; a possible D gene is TRBD2 (6 bases). The CDR3 is 16 amino acids. Germline loops: CDR1 LNHNV, CDR2 YYDKDF (reference sequence). Trimming took 0 bases from V and 0 from J, leaving 12 bases between them. CDR3 residues: CATSRDLVSGSYEQYF. The DNA for the CDR3 is TGTGCCACCAGCAGAGATCTGGTTAGCGGCTCCTACGAGCAGTACTTC.